This T cell receptor (beta chain) was obtained from a study of graft-versus-host responses after intestinal transplantation (dated by TCRdb to 2020 to 2022). Study-wide context: The transplants that recipients got were multivisceral, liver-intestinal, or isolated intestinal. A cohort of around 25 intestinal transplant recipients, including one retransplant, was enrolled, and a few patients lacking pretransplant specimens were excluded. Samples from three later patients were sequenced in-house on an Illumina MiSeq with MiXCR processing rather than by the commercial service. Alloreactive clones were identified by sequencing pre-transplant mixed lymphocyte reaction products and comparing them with unstimulated pre-transplant donor and recipient T cells. After intestinal transplantation, graft-versus-host and host-versus-graft alloreactive T cell clones were followed in the graft, circulation and bone marrow using bulk TCR-beta CDR3 sequencing. Every recipient was given anti-thymocyte globulin induction, then maintenance tacrolimus and steroids for about 3 years. A peak of at least 4% donor T cells among recipient peripheral blood mononuclear cells was the definition used for donor T cell macrochimerism.

Of note for this clone: No cognate antigen has been identified for it. Within one base of it there is no much larger clone, and no base qualities were kept.

Receptor libraries were prepared by the immunoSEQ multiplex PCR assay. For most patients, genomic DNA was isolated with the Qiagen DNeasy Blood and Tissue Kit and sent frozen to Adaptive Biotechnologies for TCR sequencing. For most patients, genomic DNA was subjected to high-throughput TCR-beta CDR3 sequencing by Adaptive Biotechnologies. Regarding the original processing steps: Adaptive's ImmunoSEQ software was the source of the TCR sequencing data for 15 to 20 patients, while three other patients were processed with MiXCR and VDJtools. CD4 versus CD8 sorting errors were corrected by removing sequences found in both subsets at a frequency ratio below 5:1. CDR3 nucleotide sequences shared between donor and recipient were removed because their origin could not be assigned. Alloreactive clones required at least 2-fold expansion over unstimulated cells and minimum CFSE-low frequency of 0.002% (template counts) or 0.001% (read counts). Mappable clones were those detected in sequenced pre-transplant spleen, lymph node, or MLR CFSE-low populations of the donor or recipient. Cumulative frequency of alloreactive clones was calculated as a percentage of all sequences weighted by copy number. The table comes from immuneACCESS by way of TCRdb, which keeps in-frame sequences with V and J called. Part of the clones is missing from these tables; in studies checked, under half for an unresolved V gene and the rest for unknown reasons. V, J and clone size are taken as reported in that table, and D and trimming were inferred from the DNA itself. The sample has roughly 85,000 clones on record, around 90% of them singletons. The ten top clones hold 7.6% of the sample.

CDR1 and CDR2 are read off the germline V gene as MGHRA and YSYEKL. From the cysteine up to the phenylalanine, the CDR3 has a length of 15 residues. The only DNA kept is the CDR3, 45 bases in frame from the first base. Trimming accounts for 3 bases at V and 6 bases at J, while the number of junction bases matched to no gene is 5. Interpreted using the paper, the time point label stands for: cells obtained before transplantation from donor or recipient. CD3+CD4+ and CD3+CD8+ populations were FACS-sorted from unstimulated pre-transplant donor and recipient cells taken from spleen or lymph nodes. Results and caveats for the whole study, not just this receptor: Early after transplant, peak levels of circulating GvH clones were found to be associated with declines in HvG clones. GvH clones were detected in recipient bone marrow, and some appeared earlier in ileal mucosa or blood, consistent with an intestinal mucosal origin. The conclusions were limited by the relatively low number and heterogeneity of the intestinal transplant patients. In the allografts of patients with donor T cell macrochimerism, GvH to HvG T cell clonal ratios were high.

This receptor was obtained from a human donor who was the organ donor for an intestinal transplant. The chain is encoded by TRBV4-1 joined to TRBJ2-2; the central 9 bases match TRBD2. Specimen: unstimulated CD8+ T cells sorted from spleen or lymph node cells, collected before transplant. The DNA reads TGCGCCAGCAGCCAGACGGGACTAGCACCCGGGGAGCTGTTTTTT. Its protein reads: CASSQTGLAPGELFF.